The rows below give T cell receptor beta chains drawn from one sample of a study of neurological immune-mediated disorders. TCRdb independently ran MiXCR on the 5' RACE reads; one entry per CDR3 protein. This sample has more than 35,000 distinct CDR3 sequences; just over 3% occur once, and the top ten carry around 15%. The specimen sequenced was PBMCs. These receptors were taken from a woman aged 50 to 60 with multiple sclerosis. CDR3s include the opening cysteine and the closing phenylalanine or tryptophan.

j_call v_call cdr3_aa
TRBJ2-4 TRBV6-2/TRBV6-3 CASSWGGLAAKNIQYF
TRBJ2-4 TRBV20-1 CSASGLAGGNIQYF
TRBJ1-2 TRBV5-1 CASSLIGFYGYTF
TRBJ2-2 TRBV20-1 CSASRNTGELFF
TRBJ2-3 TRBV27 CASSLREGTQYF
TRBJ2-1 TRBV20-1 CSARDPVSGDNEQFF
TRBJ2-2 TRBV5-1 CASSTRTGVVAGELFF
TRBJ2-5 TRBV9 CASSPRGPGTQYF
TRBJ2-7 TRBV9 CASSTRTSGGQQYF
TRBJ1-4 TRBV5-6 CASSLGQGARSEKLFF
TRBJ1-2 TRBV7-2 CASSLQVSNPVSYGYTF
TRBJ2-7 TRBV3-1 CASSQFLAYEQYF
TRBJ2-5 TRBV7-2 CASSWNSGTIEPETQYF
TRBJ2-3 TRBV6-5 CASSQTTPGGPGDTQYF
TRBJ1-1 TRBV6-2/TRBV6-3 CDSSRPQTEAFF
TRBJ1-4 TRBV27 CASRRGQGNEKLFF
TRBJ1-4 TRBV7-2 CASSPDPLAYEKLFF
TRBJ2-1 TRBV28 CATLIRGNNEQFF
TRBJ1-3 TRBV27 CASRLEYSGNTIYF
TRBJ1-2 TRBV7-2 CASSLDPNYGYTF
TRBJ1-1 TRBV5-1 CASSLRDRFHTEAFF
TRBJ2-7 TRBV9 CASSAGPVVDEQYF
TRBJ1-1 TRBV7-9 CASRSTGNTEAFF
TRBJ2-6 TRBV5-4 CASSRPVGTGTGANVLTF
TRBJ2-3 TRBV20-1 CSAGRLGGTDTQYF
TRBJ2-7 TRBV20-1 CSAGPPQGVYEQYF
TRBJ2-4 TRBV20-1 CSARDSQKNIQYF